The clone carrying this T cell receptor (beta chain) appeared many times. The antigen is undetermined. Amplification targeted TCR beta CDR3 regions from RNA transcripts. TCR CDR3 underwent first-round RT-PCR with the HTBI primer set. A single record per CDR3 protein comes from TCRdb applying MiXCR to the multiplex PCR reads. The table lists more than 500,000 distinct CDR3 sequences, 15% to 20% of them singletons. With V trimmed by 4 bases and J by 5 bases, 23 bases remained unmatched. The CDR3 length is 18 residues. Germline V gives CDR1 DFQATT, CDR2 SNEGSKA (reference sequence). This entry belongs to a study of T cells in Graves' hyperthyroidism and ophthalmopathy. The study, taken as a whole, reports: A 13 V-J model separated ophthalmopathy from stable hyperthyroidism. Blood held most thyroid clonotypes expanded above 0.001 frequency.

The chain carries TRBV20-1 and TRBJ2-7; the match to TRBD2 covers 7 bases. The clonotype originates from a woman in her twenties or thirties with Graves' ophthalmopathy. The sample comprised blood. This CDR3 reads CSANGAGQHQQRGDEQYF. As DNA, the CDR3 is TGCAGTGCTAATGGGGCGGGGCAGCACCAACAGCGGGGCGACGAGCAGTACTTC.